The 11 T cell receptor beta chains in this list originate from one sample, sequenced in a study of blood T cell repertoires in COVID-19. Profiled with immunoSEQ multiplex PCR; TCRdb holds only in-frame clones, not every one. The profile covers about 360,000 clones, with around 90% appearing a single time and 2% to 2.5% taken by the ten largest. Specimen: PBMCs or T cells enriched from blood (not recorded which). Every receptor here comes from a woman between 40 and 55 years old with acute COVID-19.

This chain connects TRBV30 to TRBJ2-5, with a weak D call TRBD2 (5 bases). V was clipped by 8 bases and J by 5 bases, with 15 bases between them. The length of the CDR3 is 12 residues. Germline V gene lookup returns CDR1 GTSNPN and CDR2 SVGIG (reference sequence). CDR3 DNA sequence: TGTGCCGCGGGCGACCCGGTGGAGACCCAGTACTTC. Protein product: CAAGDPVETQYF.

The chain carries TRBV2 and TRBJ2-5, with 7 bases identical to TRBD2. The CDR3 runs to 16 residues. Germline values: CDR1 SNHLY, CDR2 FYNNEI. V was clipped by 2 bases and J by 4 bases; unmatched bases: 10. The CDR3, as DNA: TGTGCCAGCAGTGAAATCGGCGGGGGTTTAGGAGAGACCCAGTACTTC. Translation: CASSEIGGGLGETQYF.

The rearrangement links TRBV29-1 to TRBJ1-1, with TRBD1 identical over 7 bases. Germline V gene lookup returns CDR1 SQVTM and CDR2 ANQGSEA. V was clipped by 5 bases and J by 1 base; unmatched bases: 10. CDR3 size: 15 residues. The CDR3 nucleotides are TGCAGCGTTTGGCCGGACGACAGGGAGAACACTGAAGCTTTCTTT. Translating it yields CSVWPDDRENTEAFF.

This CDR3 reads CASSPVDKSQSYTF. The CDR3 DNA is TGTGCCAGTAGTCCTGTTGACAAGAGTCAATCGTACACCTTC. The genes are TRBV19 and TRBJ1-2; D gene unclear. The CDR3 covers 14 residues. With 5 bases removed from V and 11 bases from J, the gap between germline ends came to 21 bases. Per germline, CDR1 LNHDA and CDR2 SQIVND (reference sequence).

The chain couples TRBV5-1 to TRBJ2-3, with TRBD2 identical over 7 bases. Germline assignment: CDR1 SGHRS and CDR2 YFSETQ. This CDR3 has 14 amino acids. V was clipped by 7 bases and J by 4 bases; unmatched bases: 9. The CDR3, as DNA: TGCGCCAGCGCGGGGGTCTGGCCGTCAGATACGCAGTATTTT. Residues: CASAGVWPSDTQYF.

V and J are TRBV2 and TRBJ1-5; D gene uncertain. Germline CDR1 and CDR2: SNHLY and FYNNEI. The CDR3 covers 14 residues. V lost 6 bases and J lost 0, with 9 bases in between. The CDR3, as DNA: TGTGCCAGCAGGGGAGGGTATAGCAATCAGCCCCAGCATTTT. Its protein product is CASRGGYSNQPQHF.

The chain has TRBV2 and TRBJ1-1, with D unclear. The length of the CDR3 is 12 residues. Germline V gene data show CDR1 as SNHLY and CDR2 as FYNNEI. The V end lost 0 bases, the J end lost 8 bases, and 7 bases lay between the germline ends. The DNA of the CDR3 is TGTGCCAGCAGTGAAGCCCCTACGGAAGCTTTCTTT. Its protein is CASSEAPTEAFF.

The chain is built from TRBV5-4 and TRBJ2-1, with a weak D call TRBD1 (5 bases). Trimming left V 4 bases short and J 4 bases short, with 15 bases between. CDR3 length: 15 residues. Germline V gene lookup returns CDR1 SGHNT and CDR2 YYREEE (reference sequence). The CDR3 protein is CASSRDRSRYNEQFF. The CDR3 DNA reads as TGTGCCAGCAGCCGAGACAGAAGTAGGTACAATGAGCAGTTCTTC.

The chain joins TRBV30 to TRBJ2-3; 11 bases align to TRBD2. Germline V CDR1 and CDR2: GTSNPN, SVGIG (reference sequence). V lost 1 base, J lost 6 bases, and 9 bases stayed unmatched. The CDR3 consists of 16 residues. The CDR3 protein is CAWSEGLAVLGDTQYF. DNA of the CDR3: TGTGCCTGGAGTGAGGGACTAGCGGTCCTAGGGGATACGCAGTATTTT.

The count of this clone is one. The chain uses TRBV18 and TRBJ2-6, with 8 bases aligning to TRBD1. This CDR3 comprises 17 residues. The germline gives CDR1 KGHSH, CDR2 LQKENI. V lost 7 bases and J lost 0; bases outside the gene matches: 8. CDR3 sequence (DNA): TGTGCCAGCTACCCCGGACAGGGCCGCTCTGGGGCCAACGTCCTGACTTTC. This codes for CASYPGQGRSGANVLTF.

This clone was seen only once. The genes are TRBV19 and TRBJ2-1; TRBD2 agrees at 11 bases. Germline values: CDR1 LNHDA, CDR2 SQIVND (reference sequence). CDR3 length equals 15 residues. Losses at the gene ends were 1 base for V and 6 bases for J; bases not matched to a gene: 2. Written as DNA, the CDR3 is TGTGCCAGTAGTATAGGGACTAGCGGGTCCAATGAGCAGTTCTTC. This sequence encodes CASSIGTSGSNEQFF.